The rows below give T cell receptor beta chains drawn from one sample of a study of T cell responses to AZD1222 COVID-19 vaccine. Repertoires were generated with immunoSEQ multiplex PCR, while TCRdb's copy carries only in-frame clones and drops some. The sample holds about 92,000 clones; roughly 93% are singletons and the top ten take 20% to 25%. The sample was peripheral blood, taken on day 0 of AZD1222 vaccination. These receptors were taken from an adult in good health. Each CDR3 is given with its conserved first and last residue. Each record gives: J gene, D gene, CDR3 length, V gene, clone size, CDR3 DNA, CDR3 protein. A D gene is named only where the DNA matches it firmly. Only some rows state a clone size, as once, few, many or a class for expanded clones.

TRBJ1-2	TRBD1	14	TRBV9	.	TGTGCCAGCAGCGTTCGGGACAGGTCTTACGGCTACACCTTC	CASSVRDRSYGYTF
TRBJ2-2	TRBD1	14	TRBV11-1	once	TGTGCCAGCAGCTCGGACAGGGCAACCGGGGAGCTGTTTTTT	CASSSDRATGELFF
TRBJ1-3	.	14	TRBV7-9	.	TGTGCCAGCAGCTTTACGGGATCTGGAAACACCATATATTTT	CASSFTGSGNTIYF
TRBJ1-6	TRBD1	15	TRBV5-1	.	TGCGCCAGCAGCGACGGACAGGGAGCAAGTTCACCCCTCCACTTT	CASSDGQGASSPLHF
TRBJ1-1	.	12	TRBV7-9	.	TGTGCCAGCAGCTTAACCAACACTGAAGCTTTCTTT	CASSLTNTEAFF
TRBJ2-3	.	13	TRBV25-1	.	TGTGCCAGCAGGTTGGCAGGGGAAGATACGCAGTATTTT	CASRLAGEDTQYF
TRBJ1-1	.	14	TRBV5-6	.	TGTGCCAGCAGCTTCACATCGATCGGCACTGAAGCTTTCTTT	CASSFTSIGTEAFF
TRBJ2-5	TRBD2	16	TRBV7-2	.	TGTGCCAGCAGCTTAGCGCCGGGGGGGAACCAAGAGACCCAGTACTTC	CASSLAPGGNQETQYF
TRBJ2-2	.	16	TRBV3-1/TRBV3-2	once	TGTGCCAGCAGCCAAGAACCAGGACATTACACCGGGGAGCTGTTTTTT	CASSQEPGHYTGELFF
TRBJ1-6	.	15	TRBV6-5	.	TGTGCCAGCAGTTACTGGGGAGGGGGTAATTCACCCCTCCACTTT	CASSYWGGGNSPLHF
TRBJ2-6	TRBD1	18	TRBV7-9	.	TGTGCCAGCAGCTTGGGACAGGGTCTATCGTCTGGGGCCAACGTCCTGACTTTC	CASSLGQGLSSGANVLTF
TRBJ1-2	.	15	TRBV11-2	.	TGTGCCAGCAGCCCGAGTGGCAGGGAGGGCTATGGCTACACCTTC	CASSPSGREGYGYTF
TRBJ2-7	TRBD2	16	TRBV6-6	.	TGTGCCAGCAGTACCCACCGGACTAGCTTTGCCTCAGAGCAGTACTTC	CASSTHRTSFASEQYF
TRBJ2-2	.	16	TRBV7-6	.	TGTGCCAGCAGCATACAGACAGTTACGAACACCGGGGAGCTGTTTTTT	CASSIQTVTNTGELFF
TRBJ1-4	.	15	TRBV13	.	TGTGCCAGCAGCTTAGGTGTCGGGGTGGGCGAAAAACTGTTTTTT	CASSLGVGVGEKLFF
TRBJ2-2	.	15	TRBV7-2	few	TGTGCCAGCAGCTCCGCAGGCTTGGGCACCGGGGAGCTGTTTTTT	CASSSAGLGTGELFF